The rows below give T cell receptor beta chains drawn from one sample of a study of blood T cell repertoires in COVID-19. The protocol was immunoSEQ multiplex PCR, while the TCRdb copy is restricted to in-frame clones and leaves out a portion. The sample shows approximately 33,000 clones, about 80% of them seen only once. The sample comprised peripheral blood. The origin of the receptors is a man in his 70s with acute or convalescent COVID-19. Both conserved end residues are part of each CDR3. Each record gives: J gene, V gene, D gene, clone size, CDR3 protein, CDR3 DNA. A D gene is named only where the DNA matches it firmly. Size is stated for part of the rows, as once, few or many counts, or as a class when the clone is expanded.

TRBJ1-2,TRBV7-8,.,.,CASSLTQGLPEYYTF,TGTGCCAGCAGCTTAACCCAGGGACTCCCTGAGTATTACACCTTC
TRBJ1-1,TRBV5-5,.,.,CASSLIRSYPAAVQAFF,TGTGCCAGCAGCTTGATTCGCTCATACCCCGCGGCGGTACAAGCTTTCTTT
TRBJ2-2,TRBV9,.,.,CASSVGQKSNTGELFF,TGTGCCAGCAGCGTAGGGCAGAAGTCGAACACCGGGGAGCTGTTTTTT
TRBJ2-5,TRBV2,.,.,CASSEGHGGQETQYF,TGTGCCAGCAGTGAAGGGCACGGGGGCCAAGAGACCCAGTACTTC
TRBJ2-1,TRBV29-1,TRBD2,few,CSVAAGGYYNEQFF,TGCAGCGTTGCAGCGGGAGGGTACTACAATGAGCAGTTCTTC
TRBJ1-5,TRBV19,.,.,CASTGLSSSNQPQHF,TGTGCCAGTACCGGACTTTCGAGTAGCAATCAGCCCCAGCATTTT
TRBJ2-7,TRBV30,TRBD1,once,CAWSGTGLNEQYF,TGTGCCTGGAGTGGGACAGGTCTCAACGAGCAGTACTTC
TRBJ1-1,TRBV19,.,few,CASSTGIPSTEAFF,TGTGCCAGTAGTACAGGGATCCCGTCCACTGAAGCTTTCTTT
TRBJ2-5,TRBV10-1,.,.,CAKKQERGTQYF,TGCGCCAAGAAACAGGAAAGAGGGACCCAGTACTTC
TRBJ1-2,TRBV6-2/TRBV6-3,TRBD1,.,CASSQTSGQAPFYYGYTF,TGTGCCAGCAGCCAAACGTCGGGACAGGCACCCTTTTACTATGGCTACACCTTC
TRBJ1-6,TRBV5-1,.,.,CASSLAGKQPSPLHF,TGCGCCAGCAGCTTGGCGGGGAAACAACCTTCACCCCTCCACTTT
TRBJ2-7,TRBV7-9,TRBD1,.,CASSETGRYEQYF,TGTGCCAGCAGCGAGACAGGGCGCTACGAGCAGTACTTC
TRBJ2-2,TRBV7-2,TRBD1,.,CASSSDRVTGELFF,TGTGCCAGCAGCTCCGACAGGGTTACCGGGGAGCTGTTTTTT
TRBJ1-1,TRBV27,TRBD1,.,CASGRTGGRRTEAFF,TGTGCCAGCGGGCGGACAGGGGGTAGGAGGACTGAAGCTTTCTTT
TRBJ1-2,TRBV2,.,.,CASSVGGNYGYTF,TGTGCCAGCAGTGTGGGGGGTAACTATGGCTACACCTTC
TRBJ2-7,TRBV11-2,.,.,CASSLGQPYEQYF,TGTGCCAGCAGCTTGGGGCAGCCTTACGAGCAGTACTTC
TRBJ2-5,TRBV5-8,.,.,CASSFDRQETQYF,TGTGCCAGCAGCTTCGACAGGCAAGAGACCCAGTACTTC
TRBJ2-2,TRBV7-9,.,.,CASSRLEVGELFF,TGTGCCAGCAGCCGTCTTGAGGTCGGGGAGCTGTTTTTT
TRBJ2-2,TRBV28,TRBD2,.,CASTLGLAGAGGELFF,TGTGCCAGCACCCTGGGGCTAGCGGGAGCAGGCGGGGAGCTGTTTTTT
TRBJ1-1,TRBV6-5,.,.,CASRISNWAAFF,TGTGCCAGCAGGATTTCAAATTGGGCAGCTTTCTTT
TRBJ1-1,TRBV7-2,TRBD1,once,CASRKTGTGNEAFF,TGTGCCAGCAGAAAAACCGGGACAGGGAATGAAGCTTTCTTT
TRBJ1-1,TRBV25-1,TRBD1,.,CASSDLPGGRAEAFF,TGTGCCAGCAGTGATCTTCCAGGGGGCCGCGCTGAAGCTTTCTTT